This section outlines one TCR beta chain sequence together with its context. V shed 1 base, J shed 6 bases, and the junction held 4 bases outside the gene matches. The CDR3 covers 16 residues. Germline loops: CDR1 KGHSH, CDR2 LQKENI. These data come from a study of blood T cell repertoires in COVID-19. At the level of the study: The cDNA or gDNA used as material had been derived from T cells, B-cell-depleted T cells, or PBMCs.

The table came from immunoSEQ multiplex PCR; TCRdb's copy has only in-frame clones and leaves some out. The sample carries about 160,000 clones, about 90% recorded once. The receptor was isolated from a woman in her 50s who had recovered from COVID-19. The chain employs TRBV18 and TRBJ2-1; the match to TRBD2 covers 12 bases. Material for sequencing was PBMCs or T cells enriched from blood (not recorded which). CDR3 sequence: CASSPRGLAGGNEQFF. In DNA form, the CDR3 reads TGTGCCAGCTCACCACGGGGACTAGCGGGTGGCAATGAGCAGTTCTTC.